Following are 10 T cell receptor beta chains from one sample sequenced in a study of identical twins. TCRdb recomputed calls from the 5' RACE reads with MiXCR, one row per CDR3 protein. This sample has under 350,000 distinct CDR3 sequences, with roughly 9.7% found just once. These records were also assigned to another study, of yellow fever vaccine responses in identical twins.

Sequencing was carried out using CD8+ T cells sorted from blood. These receptors originate from a woman aged 18-30 years in good health.

The sample holds a few counts of this clonotype. The V and J genes are TRBV19 and TRBJ2-1; D may be TRBD2 (5 bases). Germline V gene lookup returns CDR1 LNHDA and CDR2 SQIVND (reference sequence). The V gene lost 3 bases and the J gene lost 1 base, with 10 bases spanning the gap. This CDR3 spans 15 amino acids. The CDR3 here is CASSIFLASYNEQFF. Written as DNA, the CDR3 is TGTGCCAGTAGTATTTTTTTAGCGTCCTACAATGAGCAGTTCTTC.

This clonotype was detected many times. The rearrangement uses TRBV7-6 and TRBJ2-7; 9 nucleotides match TRBD1. The CDR3 sequence is 14 residues long. Losses at the gene ends were 1 base for V and 4 bases for J; bases not matched to a gene: 2. The germline V gene has CDR1 SGHVS and CDR2 FNYEAQ. DNA for the CDR3: TGTGCCAGCAGCTTAGGACAGGGGGTTTACGAGCAGTACTTC. Its protein product is CASSLGQGVYEQYF. The complete variable domain, with remaining parts taken from reference TRBV7-6 and TRBJ2-7, reads GAGVSQSPRYKVTKRGQDVALRCDPISGHVSLYWYRQALGQGPEFLTYFNYEAQQDKSGLPNDRFSAERPEGSISTLTIQRTEQRDSAMYRCASSLGQGVYEQYFGPGTRLTVT.

This clonotype was seen at least ten times. The chain links TRBV27 to TRBJ1-2, with D possibly TRBD1 on 6 matching bases. The CDR3 spans 14 residues. Trimming removed 6 bases from V and 9 bases from J, with 20 bases in between. CDR1 is MNHEY and CDR2 is SMNVEV in the germline V gene (reference sequence). As DNA, the CDR3 is TGTGCCAGCAGAACCCTCAACAGGGATTTCAGCTACACCTTC. Translated, it gives CASRTLNRDFSYTF.

The V and J genes are TRBV5-1 and TRBJ2-5; D is undetermined. Germline assignment: CDR1 SGHRS and CDR2 YFSETQ. The CDR3 extends over 13 amino acids. V lost 2 bases and J 5 bases, leaving 10 bases between the germline ends. In DNA, the CDR3 is TGCGCCAGCAGCTTTCGCCCCGGGGAGACCCAGTACTTC. This gives the protein CASSFRPGETQYF.

The rearrangement joins TRBV29-1 to TRBJ2-6; TRBD2 is a possible D gene (6 bases). Germline V gene data show CDR1 as SQVTM and CDR2 as ANQGSEA. V lost 5 bases and J 5 bases, leaving 19 bases between the germline ends. This CDR3 is built from 16 residues. The CDR3 protein is CSVLEAGTPRANVLTF. For the CDR3, the DNA is TGCAGCGTTCTAGAAGCCGGGACTCCCAGGGCCAACGTCCTGACTTTC.

V usage is TRBV7-3 and J usage is TRBJ2-3, with 7 bases that match TRBD2. With V trimmed by 5 bases and J by 4 bases, 9 bases remained unmatched. CDR1 SGHTA and CDR2 FQGTGA come from the germline V gene. CDR3 length equals 15 residues. Here the CDR3 DNA reads TGTGCCAGCAGCCGAGGACTAGTGGGCGCAGATACGCAGTATTTT. Protein: CASSRGLVGADTQYF.

This clonotype appeared many times. The rearrangement joins TRBV12-5 to TRBJ2-1, with TRBD1 identical over 8 bases. V was pared by 9 bases and J by 4 bases, with 8 bases of the junction left unmatched. Germline lookup yields CDR1 LGHNT and CDR2 FRNRAP. The CDR3 runs to 14 residues. The CDR3 region has the DNA TGTGCTAGCTCCGGGACAGGCCAATACAATGAGCAGTTCTTC. Translated, it gives CASSGTGQYNEQFF.

The V gene is TRBV20-1, the J gene TRBJ2-5, with 12 positions matching TRBD2. This CDR3 has 15 residues. Germline-derived CDR1 and CDR2 are DFQATT and SNEGSKA (reference sequence). Trimming removed 6 bases from V and 0 bases from J; junction bases left unmatched: 5. CDR3 bases: TGCAGTGCGTGGACTAGCGGGGCTTACCAAGAGACCCAGTACTTC. This sequence encodes CSAWTSGAYQETQYF.

Many counts were recorded for this clonotype. The rearrangement links TRBV27 to TRBJ2-7, with D unresolved. V shed 3 bases and J shed 5 bases, with 14 bases lying between them. This CDR3 region has 14 residues. Germline assignment: CDR1 MNHEY and CDR2 SMNVEV (reference sequence). The CDR3 region is CASSFRQFPHEQYF. DNA of the CDR3: TGTGCCAGCAGTTTCCGGCAGTTCCCCCACGAGCAGTACTTC.

This clonotype showed up many times. The genes are TRBV12-5 and TRBJ2-1, with D possibly matching TRBD1 (6 bases). Trimming left V 3 bases short and J 5 bases short, with 11 bases between. The CDR3 spans 14 residues. Germline V CDR1 and CDR2: LGHNT, FRNRAP. The CDR3 bases are TGTGCTAGTGGTTTTGGTGGGGGCAACAATGAGCAGTTCTTC. This gives the protein CASGFGGGNNEQFF. The whole variable domain, filled in from reference TRBV12-5 and TRBJ2-1, reads DARVTQTPRHKVTEMGQEVTMRCQPILGHNTVFWYRQTMMQGLELLAYFRNRAPLDDSGMPKDRFSAEMPDATLATLKIQPSEPRDSAVYFCASGFGGGNNEQFFGPGTRLTVL.